These 5 T cell receptor beta chains were sequenced from one sample in a study of blood T cell repertoires in COVID-19. Profiling relied on immunoSEQ multiplex PCR, and the TCRdb table lists in-frame clones only, not all of them. The sample consists of about 180,000 clones, roughly 86% of them appearing once. Sequences were obtained from PBMCs or T cells enriched from blood (not recorded which). The receptors come from a woman in her twenties or thirties who had recovered from COVID-19.

The chain recombines TRBV10-3 with TRBJ2-3, with 8 bases aligning to TRBD2. This CDR3 is built from 15 residues. Looked up from germline, CDR1 is ENHRY and CDR2 is SYGVKD. The V and J ends lost 6 bases and 2 bases, in that order; junction bases with no gene match: 7. The CDR3 sequence is CAIRTLAGSTDTQYF. DNA for the CDR3: TGTGCCATCAGGACCTTAGCGGGATCCACAGATACGCAGTATTTT.

V is TRBV11-2 and J is TRBJ1-2; the D is unclear. This CDR3 comprises 13 residues. Germline CDR1 is SGHAT and CDR2 is FQNNGV. Trimming removed 3 bases at V and 8 bases at J, with 13 bases between. The DNA of the CDR3 is TGTGCCAGCAGCTTGACGCAGGCAATGGGCTACACCTTC. It codes for CASSLTQAMGYTF.

This clone was seen just once. The J gene is TRBJ2-3, the V gene TRBV27; 14 positions agree with TRBD2. The J segment lost 2 bases and the V segment lost 5 bases, leaving 12 bases of the junction unmatched. Germline loops: CDR1 MNHEY, CDR2 SMNVEV (reference sequence). This CDR3 spans 19 amino acids. In DNA form, the CDR3 reads TGTGCCAGCAGTCCGTCCGGGACTAGCGGGAGTCGGTACACAGATACGCAGTATTTT. It is translated as CASSPSGTSGSRYTDTQYF.

This clone was counted only a few times. V gene TRBV13 combines with J gene TRBJ1-2; perhaps TRBD1 as D (5 bases). The CDR3 is 14 residues long. The V gene lost 0 bases and the J gene lost 7 bases, with 12 bases spanning the gap. Germline lookup yields CDR1 PRHDT and CDR2 FYEKMQ (reference sequence). CDR3 coding DNA: TGTGCCAGCAGCTTAGGCCGACAGCTGGGTGGCTACACCTTC. It is translated as CASSLGRQLGGYTF.

In its sample, this clone was seen a few times. This sequence joins TRBV5-1 and TRBJ1-3; no clear D gene. The CDR3 consists of 16 residues. The germline CDR1 and CDR2 sequences are SGHRS and YFSETQ. The V end was cut by 4 bases, the J end by 0 bases, with 14 bases between. The CDR3 is CASSPQKSVSGNTIYF. The CDR3 DNA follows: TGCGCCAGCAGCCCGCAAAAGTCGGTCTCTGGAAACACCATATATTTT.